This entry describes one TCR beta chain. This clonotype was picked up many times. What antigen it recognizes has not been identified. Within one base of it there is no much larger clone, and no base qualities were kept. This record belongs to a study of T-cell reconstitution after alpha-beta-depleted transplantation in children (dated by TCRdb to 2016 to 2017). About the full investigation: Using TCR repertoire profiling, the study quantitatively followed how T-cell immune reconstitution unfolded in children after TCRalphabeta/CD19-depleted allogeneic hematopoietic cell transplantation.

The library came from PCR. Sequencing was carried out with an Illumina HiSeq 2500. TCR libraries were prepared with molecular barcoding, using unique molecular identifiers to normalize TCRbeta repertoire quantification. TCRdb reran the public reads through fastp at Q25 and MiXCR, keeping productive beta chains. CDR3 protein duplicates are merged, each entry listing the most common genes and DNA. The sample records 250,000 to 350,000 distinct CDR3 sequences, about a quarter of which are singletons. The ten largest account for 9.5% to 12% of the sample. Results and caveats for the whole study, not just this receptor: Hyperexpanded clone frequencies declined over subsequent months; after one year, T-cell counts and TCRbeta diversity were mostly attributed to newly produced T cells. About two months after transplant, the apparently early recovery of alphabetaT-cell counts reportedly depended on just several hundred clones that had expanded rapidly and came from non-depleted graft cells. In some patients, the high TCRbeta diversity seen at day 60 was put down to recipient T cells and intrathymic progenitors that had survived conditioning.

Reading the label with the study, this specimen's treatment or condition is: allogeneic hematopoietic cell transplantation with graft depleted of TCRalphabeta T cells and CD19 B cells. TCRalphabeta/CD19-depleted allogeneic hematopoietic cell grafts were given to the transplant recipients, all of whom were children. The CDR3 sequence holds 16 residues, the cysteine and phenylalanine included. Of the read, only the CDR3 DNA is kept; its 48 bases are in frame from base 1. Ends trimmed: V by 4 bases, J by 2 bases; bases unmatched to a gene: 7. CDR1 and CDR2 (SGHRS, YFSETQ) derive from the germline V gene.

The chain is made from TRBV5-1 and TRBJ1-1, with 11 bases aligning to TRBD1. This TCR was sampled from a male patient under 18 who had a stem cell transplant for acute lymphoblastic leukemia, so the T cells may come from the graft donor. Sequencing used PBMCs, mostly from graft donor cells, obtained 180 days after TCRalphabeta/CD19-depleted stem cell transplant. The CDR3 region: CASSMDRGLGNTEAFF. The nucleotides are TGCGCCAGCAGCATGGACAGGGGGCTGGGAAACACTGAAGCTTTCTTT.